These T cell receptor beta chains were read from a single sample in a study of regulatory T cells in long-lasting Graves disease. TCRdb re-derived calls from the multiplex PCR reads in MiXCR, one entry per CDR3 protein. In the table there are hundreds of thousands of distinct CDR3 sequences, around 16% of which are singletons. This sample was also put to use in a study of T cells in Graves' hyperthyroidism and ophthalmopathy.

The sequencing here drew on peripheral blood mononuclear cells (PBMCs), taken at new diagnosis, from a patient treated with antithyroid drugs. The receptors stem from a woman between 35 and 50 years old with Graves disease. The CDR3 runs from the conserved cysteine through the conserved F or W. The order of the fields is D gene, clone size, V gene, J gene, CDR3 protein, CDR3 DNA. D genes are given only for firm matches. Only part of the rows carry a size: once, few, many, or a class if the clone is expanded.

d_gene: .
abundance: many
v_gene: TRBV7-9
j_gene: TRBJ1-2
CDR3aa: CASSFQGPNYGYTF
CDR3nt: TGTGCCAGCAGCTTCCAGGGGCCCAACTATGGCTACACCTTC

d_gene: .
abundance: few
v_gene: TRBV4-1
j_gene: TRBJ2-3
CDR3aa: CASSQGGRVGTDTQYF
CDR3nt: TGCGCCAGCAGCCAAGGTGGCAGGGTGGGAACAGATACGCAGTATTTT

d_gene: TRBD1
abundance: many
v_gene: TRBV28
j_gene: TRBJ2-1
CDR3aa: CASTQSSGGAYNEQFF
CDR3nt: TGTGCCAGCACCCAATCCTCAGGGGGCGCGTACAATGAGCAGTTCTTC

d_gene: TRBD2
abundance: many
v_gene: TRBV12-3/TRBV12-4
j_gene: TRBJ2-1
CDR3aa: CASSLSSGGTNEQFF
CDR3nt: TGTGCCAGCAGTTTATCAAGCGGGGGGACCAATGAGCAGTTCTTC

d_gene: .
abundance: many
v_gene: TRBV11-3
j_gene: TRBJ2-1
CDR3aa: CARAPNEEQFF
CDR3nt: TGTGCCCGGGCGCCGAATGAGGAGCAGTTCTTC

d_gene: .
abundance: many
v_gene: TRBV2
j_gene: TRBJ2-3
CDR3aa: CASSDRGHTQYF
CDR3nt: TGTGCCAGCAGTGACAGGGGTCATACGCAGTATTTT

d_gene: TRBD1
abundance: few
v_gene: TRBV20-1
j_gene: TRBJ2-3
CDR3aa: CSAYRTGEPDTQYF
CDR3nt: TGCAGTGCCTATAGGACAGGGGAGCCAGATACGCAGTATTTT

d_gene: .
abundance: many
v_gene: TRBV3-1
j_gene: TRBJ2-7
CDR3aa: CASSRGGGSYEQYF
CDR3nt: TGTGCCAGCTCCAGGGGGGGGGGCTCCTACGAGCAGTACTTC

d_gene: .
abundance: many
v_gene: TRBV3-1
j_gene: TRBJ2-3
CDR3aa: CASSHFSPSTDTQYF
CDR3nt: TGTGCCAGCAGCCACTTTTCTCCTAGCACAGATACGCAGTATTTT

d_gene: .
abundance: many
v_gene: TRBV30
j_gene: TRBJ2-7
CDR3aa: CASNSGYEQYF
CDR3nt: TGTGCCAGCAATAGCGGCTACGAGCAGTACTTC

d_gene: TRBD2
abundance: many
v_gene: TRBV28
j_gene: TRBJ2-1
CDR3aa: CASSSERDRAYNEQFF
CDR3nt: TGTGCCAGCAGTTCCGAGCGGGATAGGGCCTACAATGAGCAGTTCTTC

d_gene: TRBD1
abundance: .
v_gene: TRBV6-1
j_gene: TRBJ2-7
CDR3aa: CASKPDRGKDEQYF
CDR3nt: TGTGCCAGCAAGCCGGACAGGGGGAAGGACGAGCAGTACTTC

d_gene: .
abundance: .
v_gene: TRBV9
j_gene: TRBJ1-1
CDR3aa: CASSVGAGDTEAFF
CDR3nt: TGTGCCAGCAGCGTGGGGGCAGGGGACACTGAAGCTTTCTTT

d_gene: .
abundance: few
v_gene: TRBV4-1
j_gene: TRBJ2-1
CDR3aa: CASSQEGRVGAYNEQFF
CDR3nt: TGCGCCAGCAGCCAAGAAGGGCGGGTTGGCGCCTACAATGAGCAGTTCTTC

d_gene: .
abundance: .
v_gene: TRBV3-1
j_gene: TRBJ2-1
CDR3aa: CASSQDSLSPYNEQFF
CDR3nt: TGTGCCAGCAGCCAAGATTCGTTGAGTCCCTACAATGAGCAGTTCTTC

d_gene: TRBD1
abundance: many
v_gene: TRBV20-1
j_gene: TRBJ2-5
CDR3aa: CSARDYRGLETQYF
CDR3nt: TGCAGTGCTAGAGATTACAGGGGGCTTGAGACCCAGTACTTC

d_gene: TRBD1
abundance: many
v_gene: TRBV11-2
j_gene: TRBJ1-6
CDR3aa: CASSPGHTGAYLSYNSPLHF
CDR3nt: TGTGCCAGCAGCCCAGGTCATACAGGGGCCTATCTCTCCTATAATTCACCCCTCCACTTT

d_gene: TRBD1
abundance: many
v_gene: TRBV28
j_gene: TRBJ2-7
CDR3aa: CASSRDRGNDEQYF
CDR3nt: TGTGCCAGCAGTCGGGACAGGGGAAATGACGAGCAGTACTTC

d_gene: TRBD2
abundance: .
v_gene: TRBV13
j_gene: TRBJ2-3
CDR3aa: CASSLGRGTSGAFSTDTQYF
CDR3nt: TGTGCCAGCAGCTTAGGCAGGGGGACTAGCGGTGCCTTTAGCACAGATACGCAGTATTTT

d_gene: .
abundance: .
v_gene: TRBV6-2/TRBV6-3
j_gene: TRBJ2-1
CDR3aa: CASSRDELAMQFF
CDR3nt: TGTGCCAGCAGCCGCGATGAGTTAGCAATGCAGTTCTTC

d_gene: TRBD2
abundance: many
v_gene: TRBV12-3/TRBV12-4
j_gene: TRBJ2-3
CDR3aa: CASSLRAAGYTDTQYF
CDR3nt: TGTGCCAGCAGTTTGAGAGCAGCGGGATACACAGATACGCAGTATTTT

d_gene: .
abundance: .
v_gene: TRBV11-2
j_gene: TRBJ1-4
CDR3aa: CASSLEGGSANEKLFF
CDR3nt: TGTGCCAGCAGCTTAGAGGGGGGGTCGGCTAATGAAAAACTGTTTTTT

d_gene: TRBD1
abundance: many
v_gene: TRBV7-9
j_gene: TRBJ2-7
CDR3aa: CASSLKTGASYEQYF
CDR3nt: TGTGCCAGCAGCTTGAAGACAGGGGCGTCCTACGAGCAGTACTTC

d_gene: TRBD2
abundance: many
v_gene: TRBV20-1
j_gene: TRBJ2-5
CDR3aa: CSARSSGTETQYF
CDR3nt: TGCAGTGCTAGATCTAGCGGGACTGAGACCCAGTACTTC

d_gene: .
abundance: .
v_gene: TRBV13
j_gene: TRBJ2-1
CDR3aa: CASSQGGGRSYNEQFF
CDR3nt: TGTGCCAGCAGCCAAGGTGGGGGCAGATCTTACAATGAGCAGTTCTTC

d_gene: TRBD1
abundance: many
v_gene: TRBV7-9
j_gene: TRBJ2-5
CDR3aa: CASRRTGPLQETQYF
CDR3nt: TGTGCCAGCAGGAGGACAGGGCCCCTTCAAGAGACCCAGTACTTC

d_gene: .
abundance: .
v_gene: TRBV19
j_gene: TRBJ2-2
CDR3aa: CASSGVGTGELFF
CDR3nt: TGTGCCAGTAGTGGGGTGGGGACCGGGGAGCTGTTTTTT

d_gene: TRBD1
abundance: many
v_gene: TRBV7-9
j_gene: TRBJ2-7
CDR3aa: CASSFGTGDREQYF
CDR3nt: TGTGCCAGCAGCTTCGGGACAGGGGACCGCGAGCAGTACTTC

d_gene: TRBD1
abundance: many
v_gene: TRBV27
j_gene: TRBJ1-2
CDR3aa: CASSKFGTGKPSNYGYTF
CDR3nt: TGTGCCAGCAGTAAATTTGGGACAGGGAAGCCCTCAAACTATGGCTACACCTTC

d_gene: .
abundance: few
v_gene: TRBV6-1
j_gene: TRBJ2-5
CDR3aa: CASRKGDKETQYF
CDR3nt: TGTGCCAGCAGGAAAGGAGACAAAGAGACCCAGTACTTC

d_gene: .
abundance: few
v_gene: TRBV5-1
j_gene: TRBJ2-2
CDR3aa: CASSLGVTHTGELFF
CDR3nt: TGCGCCAGCAGCTTGGGCGTTACCCACACCGGGGAGCTGTTTTTT

d_gene: TRBD2
abundance: many
v_gene: TRBV19
j_gene: TRBJ2-2
CDR3aa: CASSAGGTSGRRRHTGELFF
CDR3nt: TGTGCCAGTAGTGCCGGGGGGACTAGCGGGAGGCGAAGACACACCGGGGAGCTGTTTTTT

d_gene: TRBD2
abundance: few
v_gene: TRBV6-1
j_gene: TRBJ2-7
CDR3aa: CASSDLLAGHEQYF
CDR3nt: TGTGCCAGCAGTGATCTACTAGCGGGACACGAGCAGTACTTC

d_gene: .
abundance: many
v_gene: TRBV12-3/TRBV12-4
j_gene: TRBJ2-2
CDR3aa: CASRENGGTGELFF
CDR3nt: TGTGCCAGCAGAGAGAATGGGGGTACCGGGGAGCTGTTTTTT

d_gene: TRBD1
abundance: many
v_gene: TRBV2
j_gene: TRBJ1-2
CDR3aa: CASRLTGTRNYGYTF
CDR3nt: TGTGCCAGCAGATTGACAGGGACCAGGAACTATGGCTACACCTTC

d_gene: .
abundance: many
v_gene: TRBV10-2
j_gene: TRBJ1-1
CDR3aa: CASSESWQGPSGLSF
CDR3nt: TGCGCCAGCAGTGAGTCCTGGCAGGGGCCAAGTGGGCTTTCTTTT

d_gene: .
abundance: few
v_gene: TRBV6-1
j_gene: TRBJ2-1
CDR3aa: CASSEATNNEQFF
CDR3nt: TGTGCCAGCAGTGAAGCGACCAACAATGAGCAGTTCTTC

d_gene: TRBD1
abundance: many
v_gene: TRBV28
j_gene: TRBJ1-1
CDR3aa: CASSLSQGRNTEAFF
CDR3nt: TGTGCCAGCAGTTTATCACAGGGGAGGAACACTGAAGCTTTCTTT

d_gene: TRBD2
abundance: .
v_gene: TRBV30
j_gene: TRBJ2-1
CDR3aa: CAWSGTSGRNEQFF
CDR3nt: TGTGCCTGGAGTGGGACTAGCGGGAGAAATGAGCAGTTCTTC

d_gene: .
abundance: few
v_gene: TRBV15
j_gene: TRBJ2-2
CDR3aa: CATSAEGDAGSNTGELFF
CDR3nt: TGTGCCACCAGCGCCGAAGGGGATGCAGGGTCGAACACCGGGGAGCTGTTTTTT

d_gene: .
abundance: .
v_gene: TRBV12-3/TRBV12-4
j_gene: TRBJ2-5
CDR3aa: CASRSAATVETQYF
CDR3nt: TGTGCCAGCAGATCAGCGGCAACGGTCGAGACCCAGTACTTC

d_gene: .
abundance: many
v_gene: TRBV7-2
j_gene: TRBJ2-5
CDR3aa: CASSQDQYF
CDR3nt: TGTGCCAGCAGCCAGGACCAGTACTTC

d_gene: .
abundance: .
v_gene: TRBV20-1
j_gene: TRBJ2-4
CDR3aa: CSATYRGLAKNIQYF
CDR3nt: TGCAGTGCAACCTACAGGGGACTCGCCAAAAACATTCAGTACTTC

d_gene: .
abundance: many
v_gene: TRBV28
j_gene: TRBJ2-1
CDR3aa: CATRRPKPGNEQFF
CDR3nt: TGTGCCACCAGACGGCCCAAGCCAGGCAATGAGCAGTTCTTC

d_gene: .
abundance: many
v_gene: TRBV12-5
j_gene: TRBJ2-1
CDR3aa: CASGLVLWEQFF
CDR3nt: TGTGCTAGTGGTTTGGTACTATGGGAGCAGTTCTTC